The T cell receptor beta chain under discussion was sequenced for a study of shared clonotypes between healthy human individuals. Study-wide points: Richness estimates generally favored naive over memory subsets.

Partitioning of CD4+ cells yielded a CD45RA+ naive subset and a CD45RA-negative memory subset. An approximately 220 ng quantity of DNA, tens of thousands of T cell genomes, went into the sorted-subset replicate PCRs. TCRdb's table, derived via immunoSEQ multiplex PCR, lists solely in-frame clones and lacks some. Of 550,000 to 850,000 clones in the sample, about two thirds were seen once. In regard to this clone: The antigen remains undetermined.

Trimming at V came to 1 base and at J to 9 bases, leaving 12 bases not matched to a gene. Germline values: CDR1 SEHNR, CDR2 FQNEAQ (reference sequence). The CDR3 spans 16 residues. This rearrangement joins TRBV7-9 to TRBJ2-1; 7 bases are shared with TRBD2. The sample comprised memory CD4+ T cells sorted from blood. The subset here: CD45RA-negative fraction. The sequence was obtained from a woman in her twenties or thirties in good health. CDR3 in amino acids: CASSLGIAGVDPEQFF. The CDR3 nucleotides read TGTGCCAGCAGCTTAGGAATAGCGGGTGTAGACCCTGAGCAGTTCTTC.